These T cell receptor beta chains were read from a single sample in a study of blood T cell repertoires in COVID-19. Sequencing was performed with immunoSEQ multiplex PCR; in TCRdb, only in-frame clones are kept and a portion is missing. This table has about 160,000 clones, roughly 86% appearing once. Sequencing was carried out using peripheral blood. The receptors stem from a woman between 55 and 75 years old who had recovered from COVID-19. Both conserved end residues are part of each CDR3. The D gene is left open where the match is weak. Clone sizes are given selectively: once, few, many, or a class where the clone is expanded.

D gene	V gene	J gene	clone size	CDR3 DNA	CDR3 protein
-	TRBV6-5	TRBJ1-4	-	TGTGCCAGCAGTATGGACAGCTTTAATGAAAAACTGTTTTTT	CASSMDSFNEKLFF
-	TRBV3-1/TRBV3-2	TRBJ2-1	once	TGTGCCAGCAGCCGCAGGGGCGGTGAGCAGTTCTTC	CASSRRGGEQFF
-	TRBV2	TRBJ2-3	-	TGTGCCAGCAGTCCCACGAGGACGCAGTATTTT	CASSPTRTQYF
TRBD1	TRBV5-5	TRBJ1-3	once	TGTGCCAGCAGCCAGGACAGGGGAAACACCATATATTTT	CASSQDRGNTIYF
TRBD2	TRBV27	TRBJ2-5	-	TGTGCCAGCAGGCTAGCGGGGGGAGAGACCCAGTACTTC	CASRLAGGETQYF
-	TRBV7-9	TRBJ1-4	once	TGTGCCAGCAGCTGGGCCGAGTTTAATGAAAAACTGTTTTTT	CASSWAEFNEKLFF
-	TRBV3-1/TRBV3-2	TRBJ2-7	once	TGTGCCAGCAGCCAAGTATCTCCCTCCTACGAGCAGTACTTC	CASSQVSPSYEQYF
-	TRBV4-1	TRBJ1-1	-	TGCGCCAGCAGCCTCGGGTCGGGCACTGAAGCTTTCTTT	CASSLGSGTEAFF
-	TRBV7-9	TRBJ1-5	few	TGTGCCAGCAGCTTACAGGGTTTATCCCAGCATTTT	CASSLQGLSQHF
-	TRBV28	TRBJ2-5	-	TGTGCCAGCAGTTTCTCCGTCCCGCCGGGCCAGTACTTC	CASSFSVPPGQYF
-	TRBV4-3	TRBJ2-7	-	TGCGCCAGCAGCCAAGAAGGCAGTCGGGGGTTATCCTACGAGCAGTACTTC	CASSQEGSRGLSYEQYF
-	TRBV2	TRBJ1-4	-	TGTGCCAGCAGTTCCTCTACTACGTCCGCGGGAGAAAAACTGTTTTTT	CASSSSTTSAGEKLFF
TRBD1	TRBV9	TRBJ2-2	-	TGTGCCAGCAGCGCAGGGACAGGGTGGACCGGGGAGCTGTTTTTT	CASSAGTGWTGELFF
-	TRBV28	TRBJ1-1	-	TGTGCCAGCAGCGCACCACTCGACACTGAAGCTTTCTTT	CASSAPLDTEAFF
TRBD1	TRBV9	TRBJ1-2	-	TGTGCCAGCAGGAACAGGGGGGGATATGGCTACACCTTC	CASRNRGGYGYTF
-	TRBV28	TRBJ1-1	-	TGTGCCAGCAGTTTACCCTCTCCGGGCACTGAAGCTTTCTTT	CASSLPSPGTEAFF
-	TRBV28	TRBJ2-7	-	TGTGCCAGCAGCCCGGTAAACGAGCAGTACTTC	CASSPVNEQYF
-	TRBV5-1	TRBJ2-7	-	TGCGCCAGCAGCTTGGTTACGGGGAGCCAATACGAGCAGTACTTC	CASSLVTGSQYEQYF
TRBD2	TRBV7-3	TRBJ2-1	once	TGTGCCAGCCGGGGGATAGCGGGGGAGGAGCAGTTCTTC	CASRGIAGEEQFF
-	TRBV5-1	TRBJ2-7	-	TGCGCCAGCAGCCCCCAGGGGGGCTCCTACGAGCAGTACTTC	CASSPQGGSYEQYF
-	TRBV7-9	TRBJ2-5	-	TGTGCCAGCAGCCCAAGCACGGGGACCCAGTACTTC	CASSPSTGTQYF
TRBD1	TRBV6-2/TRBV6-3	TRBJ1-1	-	TGTGCCAGCAGTTTTGGCAGGGGGACTGAAGCTTTCTTT	CASSFGRGTEAFF
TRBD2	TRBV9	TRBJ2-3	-	TGTGCCAGCAGCCCCTCTAGCGGGAGGCCTCGCACAGATACGCAGTATTTT	CASSPSSGRPRTDTQYF
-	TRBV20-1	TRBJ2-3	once	TGCAGTGCCCTCGGGACAGATACGCAGTATTTT	CSALGTDTQYF
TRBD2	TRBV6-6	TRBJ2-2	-	TGTGCCAGCAGTCCCCTAGCGGGGACGAACACCGGGGAGCTGTTTTTT	CASSPLAGTNTGELFF
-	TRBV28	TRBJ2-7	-	TGTGCCAGCCAAGTGGAGTACGAGCAGTACTTC	CASQVEYEQYF
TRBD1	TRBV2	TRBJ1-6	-	TGTGCCAGCAGTGTACAGGGGTTTGAGTCACCCCTCCACTTT	CASSVQGFESPLHF
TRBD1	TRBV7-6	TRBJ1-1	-	TGTGCCAGCAGCTCCGGGACAGTCGCTCATGAAGCTTTCTTT	CASSSGTVAHEAFF
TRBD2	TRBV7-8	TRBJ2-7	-	TGTGCCAGCAGCTTGATGAGACTAGCGGGGAGGCTTTCCTACGAGCAGTACTTC	CASSLMRLAGRLSYEQYF
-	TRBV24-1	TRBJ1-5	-	TGTGCCACCAGTGAACCACAGTCACCCCAGCATTTT	CATSEPQSPQHF
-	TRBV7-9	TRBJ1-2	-	TGTGCCAGCAGCTTGAGACAGGTATTGAATGGCTACACCTTC	CASSLRQVLNGYTF